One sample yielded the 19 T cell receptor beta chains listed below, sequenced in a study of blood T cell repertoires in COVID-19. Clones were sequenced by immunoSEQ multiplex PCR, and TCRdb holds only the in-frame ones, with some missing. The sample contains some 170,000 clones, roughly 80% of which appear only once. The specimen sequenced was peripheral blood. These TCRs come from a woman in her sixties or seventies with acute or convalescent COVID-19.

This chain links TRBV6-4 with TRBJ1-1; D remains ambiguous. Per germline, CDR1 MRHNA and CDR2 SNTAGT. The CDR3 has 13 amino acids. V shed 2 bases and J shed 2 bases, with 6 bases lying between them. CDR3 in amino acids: CASSDRVNTEAFF. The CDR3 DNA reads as TGTGCCAGCAGTGACAGAGTTAACACTGAAGCTTTCTTT.

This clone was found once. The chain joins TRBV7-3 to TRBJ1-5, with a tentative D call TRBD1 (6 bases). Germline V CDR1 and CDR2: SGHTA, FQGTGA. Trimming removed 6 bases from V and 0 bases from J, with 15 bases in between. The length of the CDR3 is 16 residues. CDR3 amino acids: CASRGATEYSNQPQHF. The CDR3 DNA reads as TGTGCCAGCAGGGGGGCAACAGAATATAGCAATCAGCCCCAGCATTTT.

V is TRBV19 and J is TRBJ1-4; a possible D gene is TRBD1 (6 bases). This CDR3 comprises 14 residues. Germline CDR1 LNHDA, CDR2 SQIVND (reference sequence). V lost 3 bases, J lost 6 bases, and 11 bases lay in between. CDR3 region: CASSMGRGDEKLFF. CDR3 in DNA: TGTGCCAGTAGTATGGGCAGGGGTGATGAAAAACTGTTTTTT.

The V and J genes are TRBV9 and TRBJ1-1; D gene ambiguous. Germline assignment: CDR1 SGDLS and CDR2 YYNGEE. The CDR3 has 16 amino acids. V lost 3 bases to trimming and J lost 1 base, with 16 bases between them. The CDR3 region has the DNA TGTGCCAGCAGCGGTCTCTCGGGAGGTAGGAACACTGAAGCTTTCTTT. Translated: CASSGLSGGRNTEAFF.

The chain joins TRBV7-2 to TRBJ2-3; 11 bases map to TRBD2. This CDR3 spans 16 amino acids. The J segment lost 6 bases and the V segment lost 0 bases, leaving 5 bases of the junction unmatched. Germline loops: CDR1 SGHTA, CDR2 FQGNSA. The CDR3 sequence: CASSLAVAGGVDTQYF. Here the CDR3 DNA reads TGTGCCAGCAGCTTAGCAGTAGCGGGAGGGGTGGATACGCAGTATTTT.

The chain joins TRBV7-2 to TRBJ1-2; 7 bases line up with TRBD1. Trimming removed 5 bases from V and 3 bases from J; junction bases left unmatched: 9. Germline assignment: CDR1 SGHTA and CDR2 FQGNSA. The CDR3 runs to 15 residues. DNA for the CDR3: TGTGCCAGCAGCCCAAAATCCGGGACAGACTATGGCTACACCTTC. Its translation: CASSPKSGTDYGYTF.

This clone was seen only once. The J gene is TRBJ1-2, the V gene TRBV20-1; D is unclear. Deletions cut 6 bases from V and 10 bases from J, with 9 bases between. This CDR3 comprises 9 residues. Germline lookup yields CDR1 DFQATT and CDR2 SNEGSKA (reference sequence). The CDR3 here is CSAAPPYTF. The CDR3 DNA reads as TGCAGTGCGGCACCACCCTACACCTTC.

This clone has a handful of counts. The CDR3: CASLFNTEAFF. In nucleotides, the CDR3 is TGTGCCAGCCTTTTCAACACTGAAGCTTTCTTT. The chain employs TRBV28 and TRBJ1-1; D not resolved. Trimming pared 8 bases from V and 2 bases from J, leaving 6 bases between. This CDR3 comprises 11 residues. Germline V lookup: CDR1 MDHEN, CDR2 SYDVKM.

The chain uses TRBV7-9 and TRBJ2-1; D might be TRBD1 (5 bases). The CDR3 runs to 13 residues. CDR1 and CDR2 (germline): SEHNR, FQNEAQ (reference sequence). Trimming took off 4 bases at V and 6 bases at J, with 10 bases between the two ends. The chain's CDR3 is CASSSRQFNEQFF. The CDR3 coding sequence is TGTGCCAGCAGCTCGAGACAGTTCAATGAGCAGTTCTTC.

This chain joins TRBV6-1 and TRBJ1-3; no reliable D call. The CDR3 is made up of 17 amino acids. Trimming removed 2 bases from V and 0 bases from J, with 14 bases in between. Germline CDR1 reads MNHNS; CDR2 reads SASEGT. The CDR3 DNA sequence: TGTGCCAGCAGTGAATTTGAAGAGTTAATCTCTGGAAACACCATATATTTT. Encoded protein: CASSEFEELISGNTIYF.

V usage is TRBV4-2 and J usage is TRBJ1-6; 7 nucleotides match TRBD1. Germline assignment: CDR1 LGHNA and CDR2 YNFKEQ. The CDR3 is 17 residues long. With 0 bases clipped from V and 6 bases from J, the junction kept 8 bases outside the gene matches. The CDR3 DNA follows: TGTGCCAGCAGCCAAGATTTGGCCGGGACAGCTAATTCACCCCTCCACTTT. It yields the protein CASSQDLAGTANSPLHF.

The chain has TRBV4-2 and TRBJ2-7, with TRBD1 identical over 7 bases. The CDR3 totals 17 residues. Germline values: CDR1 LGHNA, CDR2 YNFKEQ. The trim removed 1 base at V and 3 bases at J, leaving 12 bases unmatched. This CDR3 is CASSQGFKTGNNYEQYF. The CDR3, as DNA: TGTGCCAGCAGCCAAGGGTTTAAGACAGGGAATAACTACGAGCAGTACTTC.

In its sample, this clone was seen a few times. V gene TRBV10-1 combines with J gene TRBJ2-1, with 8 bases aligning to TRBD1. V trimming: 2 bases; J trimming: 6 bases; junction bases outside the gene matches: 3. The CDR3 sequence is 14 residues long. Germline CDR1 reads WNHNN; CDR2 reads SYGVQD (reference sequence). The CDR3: CASSETTGGNEQFF. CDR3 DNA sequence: TGCGCCAGCAGTGAGACAACAGGGGGCAATGAGCAGTTCTTC.

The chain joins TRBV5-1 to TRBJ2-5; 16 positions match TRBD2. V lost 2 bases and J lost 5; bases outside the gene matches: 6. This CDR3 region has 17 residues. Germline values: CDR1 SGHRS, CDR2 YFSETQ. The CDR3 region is CASSFGTSGGDYETQYF. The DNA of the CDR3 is TGCGCCAGCAGCTTTGGGACTAGCGGGGGGGATTATGAGACCCAGTACTTC.

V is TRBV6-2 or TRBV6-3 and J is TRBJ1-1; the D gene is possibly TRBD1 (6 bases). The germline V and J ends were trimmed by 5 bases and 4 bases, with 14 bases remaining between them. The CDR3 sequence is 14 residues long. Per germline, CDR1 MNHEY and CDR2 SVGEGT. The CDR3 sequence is CASSILAGATEAFF. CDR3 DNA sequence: TGTGCCAGCAGTATACTGGCAGGGGCCACTGAAGCTTTCTTT.

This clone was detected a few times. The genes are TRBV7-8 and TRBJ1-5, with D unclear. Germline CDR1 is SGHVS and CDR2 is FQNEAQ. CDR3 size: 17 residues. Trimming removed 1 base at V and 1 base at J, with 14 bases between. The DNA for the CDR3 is TGTGCCAGCAGCTTAGTTGCAGGAGGAGGAAGCAATCAGCCCCAGCATTTT. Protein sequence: CASSLVAGGGSNQPQHF.

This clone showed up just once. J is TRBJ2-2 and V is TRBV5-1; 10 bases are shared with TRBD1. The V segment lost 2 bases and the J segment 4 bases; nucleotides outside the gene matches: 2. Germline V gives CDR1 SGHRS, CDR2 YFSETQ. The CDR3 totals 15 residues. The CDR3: CASSLWTGGTGELFF. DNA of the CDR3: TGCGCCAGCAGCTTATGGACAGGGGGCACCGGGGAGCTGTTTTTT.

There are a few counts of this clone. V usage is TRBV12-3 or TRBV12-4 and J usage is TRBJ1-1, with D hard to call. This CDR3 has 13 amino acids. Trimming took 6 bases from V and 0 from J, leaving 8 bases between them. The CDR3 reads CASSVTVNTEAFF. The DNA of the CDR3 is TGTGCCAGCAGCGTTACAGTGAACACTGAAGCTTTCTTT.

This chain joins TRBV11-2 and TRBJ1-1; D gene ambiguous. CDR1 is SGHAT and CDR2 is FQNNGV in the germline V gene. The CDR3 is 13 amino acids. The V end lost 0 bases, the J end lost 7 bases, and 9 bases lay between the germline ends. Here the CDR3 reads CASSLERLGEAFF. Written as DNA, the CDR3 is TGTGCCAGCAGCTTAGAGCGCCTCGGTGAAGCTTTCTTT.